Below are 21 T cell receptor beta chains sequenced from a single sample in a study of CD4 T cells in relation to SARS-CoV-2 and coronaviruses. The data were produced by immunoSEQ multiplex PCR, yet TCRdb's version contains in-frame clones alone and is incomplete. Of under 25,000 clones listed, around four fifths are singletons. No antigens are known for them. CD4+ T cells from unexposed donors were obtained before the COVID-19 pandemic (2011-2018). CD4+ T cells were isolated from the cells after more than 8 days of culture. The sample comprised CD4+ T cells from PBMCs, cultured in vitro. These receptors were collected from a human donor in good health.

The chain carries TRBV24-1 and TRBJ1-1; no clear D. The CDR3 covers 13 residues. Germline assignment: CDR1 KGHDR and CDR2 SFDVKD. The V and J ends lost 5 bases and 5 bases respectively, with 11 bases between them. CDR3 sequence (DNA): TGTGCCACCAGTGGAATCGGCGGGACTGAAGCTTTCTTT. It encodes CATSGIGGTEAFF.

V and J are TRBV28 and TRBJ2-5; 12 bases are a match to TRBD1. The germline V gene has CDR1 MDHEN and CDR2 SYDVKM. Trimming removed 10 bases from V and 4 bases from J; junction bases left unmatched: 7. This CDR3 has 14 residues. The CDR3 reads CATHGTGGGETQYF. For the CDR3, the DNA is TGTGCCACGCACGGGACAGGGGGCGGAGAGACCCAGTACTTC.

The rearrangement joins TRBV7-3 to TRBJ2-2, with 12 bases matching TRBD2. The CDR3 loop spans 18 amino acids. V was clipped by 2 bases and J by 4 bases; unmatched bases: 8. Germline CDR1 SGHTA, CDR2 FQGTGA. CDR3 bases: TGTGCCAGCAGCTTACGGCTAGCGGGAGGGCCTAGCACCGGGGAGCTGTTTTTT. This translates into CASSLRLAGGPSTGELFF.

The chain combines TRBV28 with TRBJ1-3, with 7 bases that match TRBD1. The CDR3 runs to 15 residues. Germline V gene sequence: CDR1 MDHEN, CDR2 SYDVKM. Unmatched junction bases numbered 6, after V lost 3 bases and J lost 4 bases. The CDR3: CASSFEGATGNTIYF. The CDR3 nucleotides read TGTGCCAGCAGTTTTGAGGGGGCGACCGGAAACACCATATATTTT. Filled out from reference TRBV28 and TRBJ1-3, the complete variable domain reads DVKVTQSSRYLVKRTGEKVFLECVQDMDHENMFWYRQDPGLGLRLIYFSYDVKMKEKGDIPEGYSVSREKKERFSLILESASTNQTSMYLCASSFEGATGNTIYFGEGSWLTVV.

The rearrangement uses TRBV6-5 and TRBJ2-5; 9 nucleotides align to TRBD1. The V gene's germline CDR1 is MNHEY and CDR2 SVGAGI. V shed 7 bases, J shed 2 bases, and the junction held 2 bases outside the gene matches. The CDR3 covers 13 residues. The CDR3: CASMTGGQETQYF. The DNA for the CDR3 is TGTGCCAGCATGACAGGGGGTCAAGAGACCCAGTACTTC.

The chain has TRBV19 and TRBJ2-2, with D possibly being TRBD2 (6 bases). V lost 7 bases, J lost 4 bases, and 13 bases lay in between. The CDR3 has 14 amino acids. Germline loops: CDR1 LNHDA, CDR2 SQIVND (reference sequence). CDR3 DNA: TGTGCCAGTACGATTAGCGGTCGCACCGGGGAGCTGTTTTTT. It codes for CASTISGRTGELFF.

J is TRBJ2-7 and V is TRBV6-5; no firm D call. This CDR3 contains 12 residues. CDR1 and CDR2 (germline): MNHEY, SVGAGI. V lost 8 bases and J 5 bases, leaving 13 bases between the germline ends. The CDR3 sequence is CASRGGTHEQYF. CDR3 nucleotides: TGTGCCAGCCGAGGCGGAACTCACGAGCAGTACTTC.

The chain combines TRBV19 with TRBJ2-1, with 13 nucleotides matching TRBD2. Germline V CDR1 and CDR2: LNHDA, SQIVND (reference sequence). CDR3 length: 18 residues. J lost 4 bases, V lost 6 bases, and 12 bases had no gene match. The CDR3 DNA follows: TGTGCCAGTAGGGGACTAGCGGGAAGTTCTTTAGGTTACAATGAGCAGTTCTTC. Amino acids: CASRGLAGSSLGYNEQFF.

J is TRBJ1-4 and V is TRBV21-1; the listed D gene, TRBD1, was not tested against the DNA. TRBV21-1 is a known pseudogene. This CDR3 region has 15 residues. The DNA of the CDR3 is TGTGCCAGCAGCAAAGCTGGGGCCGCTAATGAAAAACTGTTTTTT. Its protein product is CASSKAGAANEKLFF.

The chain recombines TRBV25-1 with TRBJ1-5; no definite D call. V lost 8 bases to trimming and J lost 3 bases, with 14 bases between them. The germline CDR1 and CDR2 sequences are MGHDK and SYGVNS. CDR3 length: 14 amino acids. CDR3 DNA sequence: TGTGCCAGCGCAAGGAGGGTGGACAATCAGCCCCAGCATTTT. Translation gives CASARRVDNQPQHF.

The chain carries TRBV10-1 and TRBJ2-7; possible D gene TRBD1, 5 bases. Between the trimmed V and J ends, which lost 4 bases and 4 bases, there was a span of 11 bases. Germline CDR1 WNHNN, CDR2 SYGVQD (reference sequence). The CDR3 is made up of 13 amino acids. CDR3 sequence reads: CASSAAGNYEQYF. In DNA, the CDR3 is TGCGCCAGCAGTGCTGCAGGGAATTACGAGCAGTACTTC.

V usage is TRBV12-5 and J usage is TRBJ2-3, with 7 bases aligning to TRBD2. CDR1 is LGHNT, CDR2 FRNRAP, per germline. The junction had 11 bases not matched to a gene; V was cut back by 0 bases and J by 8 bases. The CDR3 consists of 16 residues. The CDR3 bases are TGTGCTAGTGGTTTGGTCTTGGGGGAGGGCCAGGTTACGCAGTATTTT. It codes for CASGLVLGEGQVTQYF. Looking up the rest from reference TRBV12-5 and TRBJ2-3 gives the full variable domain: DARVTQTPRHKVTEMGQEVTMRCQPILGHNTVFWYRQTMMQGLELLAYFRNRAPLDDSGMPKDRFSAEMPDATLATLKIQPSEPRDSAVYFCASGLVLGEGQVTQYFGPGTRLTVL.

The V gene is TRBV5-4, the J gene TRBJ1-1; 9 nucleotides agree with TRBD1. V gave up 3 bases and J gave up 6 bases; unmatched junction bases: 6. Germline CDR1 SGHNT, CDR2 YYREEE (reference sequence). CDR3 length equals 14 residues. This chain's CDR3 is CASSYGTGTSEAFF. The CDR3, as DNA: TGTGCCAGCAGCTATGGGACAGGGACATCTGAAGCTTTCTTT. Combining the CDR3 with reference TRBV5-4 and TRBJ1-1 gives the whole variable domain ETGVTQSPTHLIKTRGQQVTLRCSSQSGHNTVSWYQQALGQGPQFIFQYYREEENGRGNFPPRFSGLQFPNYSSELNVNALELDDSALYLCASSYGTGTSEAFFGQGTRLTVV.

The gene calls are TRBV5-1 and TRBJ2-1, with D possibly TRBD2 on 6 matching bases. CDR3 length: 16 amino acids. V lost 0 bases, J lost 2 bases, and 12 bases lay in between. Germline V lookup: CDR1 SGHRS, CDR2 YFSETQ. The CDR3 loop is CASSLGVADPYNEQFF. CDR3 coding DNA: TGCGCCAGCAGCTTGGGGGTAGCGGACCCCTACAATGAGCAGTTCTTC.

The CDR3 DNA reads as TGTGCCAGCAGTTACTCGAGGACAGGGGGTGAAAAACTGTTTTTT. Translated: CASSYSRTGGEKLFF. V gene TRBV6-5 combines with J gene TRBJ1-4, with 10 nucleotides matching TRBD1. CDR3 length: 15 residues. Trimming cost V 0 bases and J 7 bases; bases outside gene matches: 2. Germline CDR1 MNHEY, CDR2 SVGAGI.

The chain links TRBV10-1 to TRBJ1-1; 10 bases are shared with TRBD1. The CDR3 extends over 14 amino acids. V lost 6 bases, J lost 2 bases, and 3 bases stayed unmatched. Germline V gives CDR1 WNHNN, CDR2 SYGVQD (reference sequence). The CDR3, as DNA: TGCGCCAGCAGCCGGGACAGGGGTAACACTGAAGCTTTCTTT. This sequence encodes CASSRDRGNTEAFF.

This sequence joins TRBV2 and TRBJ1-5; tentatively, D is TRBD1 (6 bases). Germline loops: CDR1 SNHLY, CDR2 FYNNEI. The germline V and J ends were trimmed by 2 bases and 8 bases, with 16 bases remaining between them. CDR3 length: 15 residues. Here the CDR3 reads CASSEFSGDRKPQHF. CDR3 bases: TGTGCCAGCAGTGAATTTTCAGGGGATAGGAAGCCCCAGCATTTT.

V gene TRBV2 combines with J gene TRBJ2-4; 12 bases fit TRBD2. This CDR3 is 18 amino acids long. Germline lookup yields CDR1 SNHLY and CDR2 FYNNEI. V lost 5 bases, J lost 7 bases, and 15 bases stayed unmatched. The CDR3: CASSPEFPTSGSTNIQYF. Written as DNA, the CDR3 is TGTGCCAGCAGTCCCGAATTCCCGACTAGCGGGAGTACTAACATTCAGTACTTC. Full variable domain (outside the CDR3, taken from reference TRBV2 and TRBJ2-4): EPEVTQTPSHQVTQMGQEVILRCVPISNHLYFYWYRQILGQKVEFLVSFYNNEISEKSEIFDDQFSVERPDGSNFTLKIRSTKLEDSAMYFCASSPEFPTSGSTNIQYFGAGTRLSVL.

This clone was seen only once. V gene TRBV24-1 combines with J gene TRBJ2-5, with 10 bases matching TRBD1. CDR1 KGHDR and CDR2 SFDVKD come from the germline V gene. The J segment lost 6 bases and the V segment lost 1 base, leaving 4 bases of the junction unmatched. CDR3 length equals 15 residues. The CDR3 DNA is TGTGCCACCAGTGATTTTCGACAGGGGGCGAAGACCCAGTACTTC. Translation gives CATSDFRQGAKTQYF.

The chain employs TRBV12-3 or TRBV12-4 and TRBJ2-5; perhaps TRBD2 as D (5 bases). There are 13 residues in the CDR3. V was clipped by 6 bases and J by 1 base, with 9 bases between them. CDR3 protein: CASSPRGQETQYF. In DNA form, the CDR3 reads TGTGCCAGCAGCCCCCGGGGCCAAGAGACCCAGTACTTC.

In its sample, this clone was seen a few times. The V and J genes are TRBV9 and TRBJ1-5, with D unclear. Germline lookup yields CDR1 SGDLS and CDR2 YYNGEE. The CDR3 consists of 15 residues. V shed 0 bases and J shed 0 bases, with 7 bases lying between them. This CDR3 reads CASSVGDYSNQPQHF. In DNA form, the CDR3 reads TGTGCCAGCAGCGTAGGAGACTATAGCAATCAGCCCCAGCATTTT.